This T cell receptor (beta chain) was documented in a study of blood T cell repertoires in COVID-19. Some clones are missing from TCRdb's copy, which holds only in-frame ones; the method was immunoSEQ multiplex PCR. The table lists approximately 250,000 clones, 86% of them singletons. The CDR3 covers 14 residues. V was trimmed by 3 bases and J by 6 bases, leaving 14 bases between them. CDR1 LNHDA and CDR2 SQIVND come from the germline V gene (reference sequence). The chain uses TRBV19 and TRBJ1-1, with a possible D match to TRBD1 (5 bases). The clonotype originates from a man between 25 and 39 years old who had recovered from COVID-19. Material for sequencing was peripheral blood. As DNA, the CDR3 is TGTGCCAGTAGTATCAACCAGGGATGGCCTGAAGCTTTCTTT. Protein: CASSINQGWPEAFF.